In its sample, the clone carrying this T cell receptor beta chain was seen many times. Its specificity is unknown. Time point reported: patch test 1, 2 weeks after DPC sensitization. The treatment denotes: therapeutic diphenylcyclopropenone sensitization with weekly scalp DPC. This record belongs to a study of human T cells and chemical hapten exposure. TCRdb redid the calling of the RACE reads with MiXCR, one entry per CDR3 protein. This table holds about 49,000 distinct CDR3 sequences, 9.3% found once. Germline CDR1 and CDR2: SGHAT and FQDESV (reference sequence). The CDR3 is 15 amino acids. The V end was cut by 3 bases, the J end by 4 bases, with 14 bases between. General study findings and limits: The donor cohort had alopecia, so its immune response may not match that of healthy people.

The genes are TRBV11-1 and TRBJ2-3, with D possibly being TRBD1 or TRBD2 (5 bases each). The receptor was isolated from a woman aged 50 to 60 with alopecia areata. Some clones in this sample may be carry-over from other donors' samples. Sample: whole blood, taken in connection with sensitization to the hapten diphenylcyclopropenone (DPC). Written as DNA, the CDR3 is TGTGCCAGCAGCTTCCCAGGCCGGGGCGCAGATACGCAGTATTTT. This translates into CASSFPGRGADTQYF.